A single sample is the source of the 21 T cell receptor beta chains below, sequenced in a study of blood T cell repertoires in COVID-19. TCRdb keeps only in-frame clones here, not all; method: immunoSEQ multiplex PCR. The sample lists 100,000 to 130,000 clones; roughly 90% were seen once. Material for sequencing was peripheral blood. The receptor source for this set is a man aged 35 to 55 with active or convalescent COVID-19.

This CDR3 is CASSDGQGNQPQHF. CDR3 DNA: TGCGCCAGCAGCGACGGACAGGGCAATCAGCCCCAGCATTTT. The chain has TRBV5-1 and TRBJ1-5; 7 nucleotides match TRBD1. This CDR3 spans 14 amino acids. In germline, CDR1 is SGHRS, CDR2 YFSETQ. With V trimmed by 4 bases and J by 2 bases, 3 bases remained unmatched.

V is TRBV7-9 and J is TRBJ1-2; D remains unclear. This CDR3 has 14 amino acids. In germline, CDR1 is SEHNR, CDR2 FQNEAQ (reference sequence). Trimming shortened V by 1 base and J by 6 bases, and 12 bases separated the two germline ends. Written as DNA, the CDR3 is TGTGCCAGCAGCTTAGAGAGGGATAGAAATGGCTACACCTTC. Translated: CASSLERDRNGYTF.

The chain links TRBV19 to TRBJ1-6, with 10 bases lining up with TRBD1. The CDR3 covers 16 residues. The germline gives CDR1 LNHDA, CDR2 SQIVND (reference sequence). With V trimmed by 6 bases and J by 10 bases, 12 bases remained unmatched. CDR3 sequence (DNA): TGTGCCAGTAGCCACCAGGGACAGGGGTCCGGGTCACCCCTCCACTTT. This encodes CASSHQGQGSGSPLHF.

This chain joins TRBV2 and TRBJ1-4; D is unresolved. Trimming left V 3 bases short and J 10 bases short, with 18 bases between. The CDR3 runs 15 residues. Germline V gives CDR1 SNHLY, CDR2 FYNNEI. The CDR3 is CASSDSGVPGGKLFF. The CDR3 DNA is TGTGCCAGCAGTGATTCCGGGGTTCCCGGAGGAAAACTGTTTTTT.

The gene calls are TRBV28 and TRBJ1-6; weak D call: TRBD1 (6 bases). The ends were cut back, 3 bases at V and 10 bases at J, with 13 bases in the middle. This CDR3 is built from 14 residues. Per the germline V gene, CDR1 is MDHEN and CDR2 is SYDVKM. CDR3 bases: TGTGCCAGCAGTTTTAGTACAGGGTACTCACCCCTCCACTTT. Its protein product is CASSFSTGYSPLHF.

The CDR3 coding sequence is TGTGCCAGTAGTACAGGGTTCAATGAGCAGTTCTTC. Residues: CASSTGFNEQFF. The chain carries TRBV19 and TRBJ2-1, with D tentatively TRBD1 (5 bases). The V end was cut by 4 bases, the J end by 6 bases, with 7 bases between. The CDR3 spans 12 residues. Looked up from germline, CDR1 is LNHDA and CDR2 is SQIVND (reference sequence).

This rearrangement joins TRBV29-1 to TRBJ2-7, with D possibly matching TRBD2 (5 bases). There are 13 residues in the CDR3. Germline lookup yields CDR1 SQVTM and CDR2 ANQGSEA. V was trimmed by 0 bases and J by 5 bases, leaving 11 bases between them. The CDR3 region is CSVEDRLGNEQYF. The CDR3 DNA follows: TGCAGCGTTGAAGATCGGCTCGGGAACGAGCAGTACTTC.

The CDR3 region is CASKGTSGRAYEQYF. CDR3 DNA sequence: TGTGCCAGCAAGGGGACTAGCGGGAGGGCCTACGAGCAGTACTTC. V usage is TRBV28 and J usage is TRBJ2-7, with 16 bases identical to TRBD2. The CDR3 covers 15 residues. Unmatched junction bases numbered 2, after V lost 7 bases and J lost 2 bases. Germline V gene lookup returns CDR1 MDHEN and CDR2 SYDVKM.

The chain recombines TRBV7-3 with TRBJ2-1; no firm D call. The CDR3 covers 14 residues. Between the trimmed V and J ends, which lost 2 bases and 5 bases, there was a span of 10 bases. Germline V gene sequence: CDR1 SGHTA, CDR2 FQGTGA. The CDR3 region is CASSLSGGNNEQFF. The CDR3 DNA follows: TGTGCCAGCAGCTTATCTGGCGGAAACAATGAGCAGTTCTTC.

The chain combines TRBV7-3 with TRBJ2-1; D possibly corresponds to TRBD1 (6 bases). Germline V gene lookup returns CDR1 SGHTA and CDR2 FQGTGA. The CDR3 loop spans 15 amino acids. Trimming cost V 5 bases and J 0 bases, with 11 bases left between them. The CDR3 nucleotides are TGTGCCAGCAGCCAGGGGCGCGGCTCCTACAATGAGCAGTTCTTC. Amino acid sequence: CASSQGRGSYNEQFF.

The CDR3 loop reads CASSQAGSGQPQHF. The CDR3 DNA is TGTGCCAGCAGCCAGGCAGGGTCAGGGCAGCCCCAGCATTTT. V usage is TRBV3-1 (or the pseudogene TRBV3-2) and J usage is TRBJ1-5; D may be TRBD1 (5 bases). Germline V gene sequence: CDR1 LGHDT, CDR2 YNNKEL (reference sequence). This CDR3 has 14 amino acids. V lost 3 bases to trimming and J lost 7 bases, with 13 bases between them.

This clone was seen a handful of times. The chain recombines TRBV5-1 with TRBJ1-4; possible D gene TRBD1, 6 bases. This CDR3 has 14 amino acids. In germline, CDR1 is SGHRS, CDR2 YFSETQ. With 1 base removed from V and 6 bases from J, the gap between germline ends came to 10 bases. In nucleotides, the CDR3 is TGCGCCAGCAGCTTGCGGGGGGCGGATGAAAAACTGTTTTTT. This encodes CASSLRGADEKLFF.

V usage is TRBV7-9 and J usage is TRBJ2-2; TRBD1 matches 9 bases. Germline CDR1 is SEHNR and CDR2 is FQNEAQ (reference sequence). J gave up 4 bases and V 8 bases, and 8 bases lay outside the gene matches. This CDR3 contains 15 residues. The CDR3 DNA follows: TGTGCCAGCGGACCACAGGGGGCGGGCACCGGGGAGCTGTTTTTT. It is translated as CASGPQGAGTGELFF.

The chain employs TRBV5-1 and TRBJ2-3, with 10 bases identical to TRBD2. The junction had 10 bases not matched to a gene; V was cut back by 4 bases and J by 2 bases. The V gene's germline CDR1 is SGHRS and CDR2 YFSETQ. This CDR3 has 17 residues. CDR3 sequence reads: CASSAGGTSDHTDTQYF. As DNA, the CDR3 is TGCGCCAGCAGCGCGGGCGGGACTAGCGACCACACAGATACGCAGTATTTT. Combining the CDR3 with reference TRBV5-1 and TRBJ2-3 gives the whole variable domain KAGVTQTPRYLIKTRGQQVTLSCSPISGHRSVSWYQQTPGQGLQFLFEYFSETQRNKGNFPGRFSGRQFSNSRSEMNVSTLELGDSALYLCASSAGGTSDHTDTQYFGPGTRLTVL.

The rearrangement uses TRBV6-6 and TRBJ2-2, with D unresolved. The germline V and J ends were trimmed by 10 bases and 0 bases, with 9 bases remaining between them. Per germline, CDR1 MNHNY and CDR2 SVGAGI (reference sequence). The CDR3 extends over 13 amino acids. CDR3 coding DNA: TGTGCCACCCCCGAGGCGAACACCGGGGAGCTGTTTTTT. Residues: CATPEANTGELFF.

A single count supports this clone. The chain joins TRBV19 to TRBJ2-3, with D unclear. This CDR3 is built from 12 residues. Germline CDR1 LNHDA, CDR2 SQIVND (reference sequence). Trimming pared 6 bases from V and 0 bases from J, leaving 4 bases between. CDR3: CASSPSTDTQYF. As DNA, the CDR3 is TGTGCCAGTAGCCCTAGCACAGATACGCAGTATTTT.

V and J are TRBV15 and TRBJ2-3, with 14 bases fitting TRBD2. This CDR3 region has 19 residues. Germline V gives CDR1 LNHNV, CDR2 YYDKDF (reference sequence). V trimming: 5 bases; J trimming: 3 bases; junction bases outside the gene matches: 13. The CDR3 here is CATSGPSGTSGSRTDTQYF. The CDR3 region has the DNA TGTGCCACCAGCGGACCCTCCGGGACTAGCGGGAGTAGGACAGATACGCAGTATTTT.

This clone appeared once. The J gene is TRBJ1-5, the V gene TRBV25-1; 7 bases align to TRBD1. V dropped 4 bases and J dropped 7; count of bases not matched to a gene: 7. This CDR3 region has 14 residues. The V gene's germline CDR1 is MGHDK and CDR2 SYGVNS. This CDR3 reads CASSGGQSRQPQHF. CDR3 DNA: TGTGCCAGCAGTGGGGGACAGAGTCGCCAGCCCCAGCATTTT.

This clone was recorded only once. The chain combines TRBV5-1 with TRBJ2-5, with D maybe TRBD2 (6 bases). V lost 1 base and J 5 bases, leaving 12 bases between the germline ends. Germline CDR1 is SGHRS and CDR2 is YFSETQ. The CDR3 totals 14 residues. Written as DNA, the CDR3 is TGCGCCAGCAGCTTGCAAACTAGCCGGGAGACCCAGTACTTC. Its translation is CASSLQTSRETQYF.

The rearrangement links TRBV9 to TRBJ2-1; D gene ambiguous. The CDR3 sequence is 14 residues long. Between the trimmed V and J ends, which lost 4 bases and 5 bases, there was a span of 13 bases. CDR1 and CDR2 (germline): SGDLS, YYNGEE. The CDR3 region is CASSTYTNNNEQFF. CDR3 nucleotide sequence: TGTGCCAGCAGCACATACACTAACAACAATGAGCAGTTCTTC.

This clone was counted once. The V gene is TRBV28, the J gene TRBJ1-1; possible D gene TRBD1, 5 bases. The CDR3 runs 13 residues. V was shortened by 2 bases and J by 7 bases, with 11 bases between the two germline ends. Germline V gene lookup returns CDR1 MDHEN and CDR2 SYDVKM. In nucleotides, the CDR3 is TGTGCCAGCAGTTTAAGACAGATTTATGAAGCTTTCTTT. Its translation is CASSLRQIYEAFF.